The next 17 T cell receptor beta chains were all read from a single sample in a study of monozygotic twins with inflammatory bowel disease. Reprocessing the 5' RACE reads, TCRdb reports a single entry for every CDR3 protein and omits DNA. This sample's table reports around 400,000 distinct CDR3 sequences. The sequenced sample was blood. These TCRs come from a human donor with ulcerative colitis or Crohn's disease, or a healthy co-twin of an affected twin (not recorded which).

This sequence joins TRBV7-9 and TRBJ2-2. This CDR3 has 13 residues. CDR1 and CDR2 (germline): SEHNR, FQNEAQ (reference sequence). This CDR3 is CASSPKYTGELFF. Full variable domain (rest looked up from reference TRBV7-9 and TRBJ2-2): DTGVSQNPRHKITKRGQNVTFRCDPISEHNRLYWYRQTLGQGPEFLTYFQNEAQLEKSRLLSDRFSAERPKGSFSTLEIQRTEQGDSAMYLCASSPKYTGELFFGEGSRLTVL.

The rearrangement joins TRBV7-6 to TRBJ2-5; TCRdb lists TRBD1, though no DNA is available to test this call. CDR1 and CDR2 (germline): SGHVS, FNYEAQ. This CDR3 is built from 15 residues. The CDR3 sequence is CASRLAFGAQETQYF. Drawing the rest from reference TRBV7-6 and TRBJ2-5, the complete variable domain is GAGVSQSPRYKVTKRGQDVALRCDPISGHVSLYWYRQALGQGPEFLTYFNYEAQQDKSGLPNDRFSAERPEGSISTLTIQRTEQRDSAMYRCASRLAFGAQETQYFGPGTRLLVL.

CDR3 sequence: CASSLTPLTGNTEAFF. The V and J genes are TRBV7-6 and TRBJ1-1; absent DNA, TCRdb's TRBD1 call cannot be checked. The length of the CDR3 is 16 residues. The germline V gene encodes CDR1 SGHVS and CDR2 FNYEAQ.

The chain links TRBV11-2 to TRBJ2-2; TCRdb designates TRBD2, a call that cannot be tested without DNA. The length of the CDR3 is 15 residues. Germline CDR1 is SGHAT and CDR2 is FQNNGV. The chain's CDR3 is CASRPGTPRTGELFF.

The CDR3 spells CASSWTSGAETQYF. The J gene is TRBJ2-5, the V gene TRBV27; TCRdb returns TRBD2, unconfirmable since there is no DNA. This CDR3 is 14 amino acids long. Germline V CDR1 and CDR2: MNHEY, SMNVEV (reference sequence).

The J gene is TRBJ1-6, the V gene TRBV6-1; TCRdb returns TRBD1, unconfirmable since there is no DNA. The CDR3 length is 14 residues. Germline lookup yields CDR1 MNHNS and CDR2 SASEGT. The CDR3 region is CASKRDSNNSPLHF.

V is TRBV7-9 and J is TRBJ2-5; as DNA is missing, the TRBD1 call by TCRdb cannot be tested. The CDR3 length is 14 residues. Germline CDR1 and CDR2: SEHNR and FQNEAQ (reference sequence). The CDR3 protein is CASSGSGRGETQYF.

The chain combines TRBV11-2 with TRBJ2-7; the TRBD1 assignment by TCRdb is unverifiable without DNA. CDR3 length equals 13 residues. Germline assignment: CDR1 SGHAT and CDR2 FQNNGV. The CDR3 protein is CASSLDAGYEQYF.

The J gene is TRBJ2-7, the V gene TRBV10-3. The length of the CDR3 is 15 residues. The germline CDR1 and CDR2 sequences are ENHRY and SYGVKD. The CDR3: CAISGWSENPYEQYF.

The chain employs TRBV5-1 and TRBJ2-7; TCRdb calls TRBD2, which cannot be checked without DNA. This CDR3 has 14 residues. Germline V gene data show CDR1 as SGHRS and CDR2 as YFSETQ. The CDR3 sequence: CASSFTSGPYEQYF.

The gene calls are TRBV3-1 and TRBJ2-3; without DNA, the TCRdb call of TRBD2 cannot be checked. The germline V gene has CDR1 LGHDT and CDR2 YNNKEL (reference sequence). This CDR3 spans 14 amino acids. The CDR3 loop is CASSLGLPGDTQYF.

The CDR3 here is CASSYQRSKNIQYF. The rearrangement links TRBV6-5 to TRBJ2-4; TCRdb's assignment of TRBD2 cannot be checked, as there is no DNA. Per the germline V gene, CDR1 is MNHEY and CDR2 is SVGAGI. The CDR3 length is 14 residues.

The V and J genes are TRBV7-2 and TRBJ1-1. The CDR3 covers 13 residues. Germline CDR1 SGHTA, CDR2 FQGNSA. CDR3 sequence reads: CASSQALNTEAFF.

The chain has TRBV4-1 and TRBJ1-1; lacking DNA, the TRBD1 call made by TCRdb goes unchecked. The CDR3 totals 14 residues. In germline, CDR1 is MGHRA, CDR2 YSYEKL. The CDR3 spells CASSRPGMNTEAFF.

This CDR3 is CASSASNEQFF. The rearrangement uses TRBV18 and TRBJ2-1. The germline V gene has CDR1 KGHSH and CDR2 LQKENI. This CDR3 has 11 residues.

This chain links TRBV2 with TRBJ2-1; without DNA, the TCRdb call of TRBD2 cannot be checked. This CDR3 is built from 15 residues. The germline V gene has CDR1 SNHLY and CDR2 FYNNEI. The CDR3 here is CASSGTGSRPNEQFF.

The V and J genes are TRBV2 and TRBJ1-4. This CDR3 comprises 14 residues. From germline, CDR1 is SNHLY and CDR2 FYNNEI. The CDR3 sequence: CASSERQPNEKLFF.